These T cell receptor beta chains were read from a single sample in a study of neurological immune-mediated disorders. TCRdb reprocessed the 5' RACE reads with MiXCR, giving one entry per CDR3 protein. Of roughly 34,000 distinct CDR3 sequences detected, around 13% appear once; the ten largest clones hold 2.3%. The material sequenced was PBMCs. Every receptor here comes from a woman in her 40s in good health. Each CDR3 is given with its conserved first and last residue. The order of the fields is J gene, clone size, D gene, V gene, CDR3 DNA, CDR3 protein. A D gene is named only where the DNA matches it firmly. Some rows mark clone size as missing; the rest say once, few, many or name a class of expanded clone.

j_gene: TRBJ1-1
abundance: many
d_gene: TRBD1
v_gene: TRBV29-1
CDR3nt: TGCAGCGTTGAAGATAATCGCAGTGGACAACAGGGGAAGAGCACTGAAGCTTTCTTT
CDR3aa: CSVEDNRSGQQGKSTEAFF

j_gene: TRBJ2-6
abundance: many
d_gene: NA
v_gene: TRBV12-3/TRBV12-4
CDR3nt: TGTGCCAGCAGTGGCGAGCTAGGGAAGGGTTCTGGGGCCAACGTCCTGACTTTC
CDR3aa: CASSGELGKGSGANVLTF

j_gene: TRBJ1-1
abundance: many
d_gene: NA
v_gene: TRBV6-6
CDR3nt: TGTGCCAGCAGTCACCCGAGGGTTAACACTGAAGCTTTCTTT
CDR3aa: CASSHPRVNTEAFF

j_gene: TRBJ2-7
abundance: many
d_gene: NA
v_gene: TRBV5-1
CDR3nt: TGCGCCAGCAATCCGGGGGGCGACTCCTACGAGCAGTACTTC
CDR3aa: CASNPGGDSYEQYF

j_gene: TRBJ1-2
abundance: many
d_gene: NA
v_gene: TRBV29-1
CDR3nt: TGCAGCGTTGCCGGACGTCACTATGGCTACACCTTC
CDR3aa: CSVAGRHYGYTF

j_gene: TRBJ2-7
abundance: many
d_gene: TRBD2
v_gene: TRBV7-2
CDR3nt: TGTGCCAGCAGCTACCGGACTAGCGGGTCCTACGAGCAGTACTTC
CDR3aa: CASSYRTSGSYEQYF

j_gene: TRBJ2-1
abundance: many
d_gene: TRBD2
v_gene: TRBV20-1
CDR3nt: TGCAGTGCTAGAGATTCGGGAGGGCCGAGGAATGAGCAGTTCTTC
CDR3aa: CSARDSGGPRNEQFF

j_gene: TRBJ1-5
abundance: NA
d_gene: NA
v_gene: TRBV6-2/TRBV6-3
CDR3nt: TGTGCCAGCAGTTTCGCGCCAGGCCATACAGGTCAGCCCCAGCATTTT
CDR3aa: CASSFAPGHTGQPQHF

j_gene: TRBJ2-7
abundance: many
d_gene: TRBD2
v_gene: TRBV5-1
CDR3nt: TGCGCCAGCAGCCCCTCGTCCTGGGCGGGGGATTACGAGCAGTACTTC
CDR3aa: CASSPSSWAGDYEQYF

j_gene: TRBJ1-1
abundance: many
d_gene: NA
v_gene: TRBV5-6
CDR3nt: TGTGCCAGCAGCCTTGGAAGGGCATCAACTGAAGCTTTCTTT
CDR3aa: CASSLGRASTEAFF

j_gene: TRBJ1-2
abundance: many
d_gene: NA
v_gene: TRBV5-1
CDR3nt: TGCGCCAGCAGCCGGGTCGATGGGCTGGGCTATGGCTACACCTTC
CDR3aa: CASSRVDGLGYGYTF

j_gene: TRBJ1-1
abundance: medium-sized
d_gene: NA
v_gene: TRBV10-3
CDR3nt: TGTGCCATCAGGACAGGATTGAACACTGAAGCTTTCTTT
CDR3aa: CAIRTGLNTEAFF

j_gene: TRBJ2-1
abundance: many
d_gene: NA
v_gene: TRBV20-1
CDR3nt: TGCAGTGCTAGAGATACTTCGGGGATTTACAATGAGCAGTTCTTC
CDR3aa: CSARDTSGIYNEQFF

j_gene: TRBJ2-2
abundance: many
d_gene: NA
v_gene: TRBV10-1
CDR3nt: TGCGCCAGCAGTAGGCAGGGCGGCACCGGGGAGCTGTTTTTT
CDR3aa: CASSRQGGTGELFF

j_gene: TRBJ2-1
abundance: NA
d_gene: TRBD1
v_gene: TRBV6-2/TRBV6-3
CDR3nt: TGTGTCAGCAGTCCCTCGGGGACAGGGGGCCGCGAGCAGTTCTTC
CDR3aa: CVSSPSGTGGREQFF

j_gene: TRBJ2-1
abundance: many
d_gene: NA
v_gene: TRBV29-1
CDR3nt: TGCAGCGTTGGTCCGGGACAGCAGTTCTTC
CDR3aa: CSVGPGQQFF

j_gene: TRBJ2-5
abundance: NA
d_gene: NA
v_gene: TRBV29-1
CDR3nt: TGCAGCGTTGAGCCCAGGGGCCAAGAGACCCAGTACTTC
CDR3aa: CSVEPRGQETQYF

j_gene: TRBJ2-2
abundance: medium-sized
d_gene: TRBD2
v_gene: TRBV20-1
CDR3nt: TGCAGTGCTAGAGATGGCGCGGGGGGGCAGGGCGGGGAGCTGTTTTTT
CDR3aa: CSARDGAGGQGGELFF

j_gene: TRBJ2-5
abundance: many
d_gene: NA
v_gene: TRBV4-1
CDR3nt: TGCGCCAGCAGCCAGGTTGGGGGGGGCGAGGAGACCCAGTACTTC
CDR3aa: CASSQVGGGEETQYF

j_gene: TRBJ1-1
abundance: many
d_gene: TRBD1
v_gene: TRBV12-5
CDR3nt: TGTGCTAGTGGTCTACAGGGGGCCGACACTGAAGCTTTCTTT
CDR3aa: CASGLQGADTEAFF

j_gene: TRBJ2-7
abundance: many
d_gene: TRBD1
v_gene: TRBV9
CDR3nt: TGTGCCAGCAGCGAAGGGACAGGGGGCGGGTACGAGCAGTACTTC
CDR3aa: CASSEGTGGGYEQYF

j_gene: TRBJ1-5
abundance: many
d_gene: NA
v_gene: TRBV9
CDR3nt: TGTGCCAGCAGCGTAGGCCAGGGGAGGACGCCCCAGCATTTT
CDR3aa: CASSVGQGRTPQHF

j_gene: TRBJ1-2
abundance: many
d_gene: NA
v_gene: TRBV27
CDR3nt: TGTGCCAGCAGTCTACCAGGGAGTAATGGCTACACCTTC
CDR3aa: CASSLPGSNGYTF